These T cell receptor beta chains were read from a single sample in a study of molecular identifiers for immune sequencing clone quantification. In TCRdb, the PCR reads were re-called with MiXCR into one record per CDR3 protein. The data contain approximately 500,000 distinct CDR3 sequences, 20% to 25% of them seen just once; the ten biggest clones take up under 0.85%. Sequenced: naive CD8+ T cells from blood, with Jurkat cell RNA spiked in. The receptors come from a human donor in good health. Some libraries in this study had Jurkat cell RNA spiked in. Both conserved end residues are part of each CDR3. The D gene is left open where the match is weak. Only part of the rows carry a size: once, few, many, or a class if the clone is expanded.

cdr3_nt | cdr3_aa | d_call | clone_size | j_call | cdr3_length | v_call
TGTGCCAGCAGTGAAGACGCGGGGGCCCCCTACGAGCAGTACTTC | CASSEDAGAPYEQYF | . | few | TRBJ2-7 | 15 | TRBV6-1
TGCAGCGTTTTTACTAGGGGTGATACGCAGTATTTT | CSVFTRGDTQYF | . | many | TRBJ2-3 | 12 | TRBV29-1
TGTGCCAGCAGCGAAGGACTAGGACGGGTTAGTGAGACCCAGTACTTC | CASSEGLGRVSETQYF | TRBD2 | many | TRBJ2-5 | 16 | TRBV7-9
TGTGCCAGCAGCTCGGCCGTCGGCCGAAGAAGCTCCTACAATGAGCAGTTCTTC | CASSSAVGRRSSYNEQFF | . | once | TRBJ2-1 | 18 | TRBV5-3
TGTGCCAGCAGCCCCCCTGCAGCCAACGTCCTGACTTTC | CASSPPAANVLTF | . | many | TRBJ2-6 | 13 | TRBV3-1
TGCGCCAGCAGCCAAGACGCGGGGGCGGGTGAGCAGTACTTC | CASSQDAGAGEQYF | . | . | TRBJ2-7 | 14 | TRBV4-3
TGCAGCGTAGATGACAGATCCGGGGAGCTGTTTTTT | CSVDDRSGELFF | . | many | TRBJ2-2 | 12 | TRBV29-1
TGTGCCTGGAGTAAGGACACTGGAAACACCATATATTTT | CAWSKDTGNTIYF | . | . | TRBJ1-3 | 13 | TRBV30
TGCGCCAGCAGCTTGGTGGGTAGCTCGGGCTACAATGAGCAGTTCTTC | CASSLVGSSGYNEQFF | . | few | TRBJ2-1 | 16 | TRBV5-1
TGTGCCAGCTCGGACAGTAGATCTCAAGAGACCCAGTACTTC | CASSDSRSQETQYF | . | many | TRBJ2-5 | 14 | TRBV27
TGTGCCAGCAGCACTGGACAGGGTAGGAATCAGCCCCAGCATTTT | CASSTGQGRNQPQHF | TRBD1 | many | TRBJ1-5 | 15 | TRBV6-6
TGTGCCAGCAGTGAATTTCAAGGGCTCGCAGATACGCAGTATTTT | CASSEFQGLADTQYF | . | many | TRBJ2-3 | 15 | TRBV2
TGTGCCAGCAGTTACGGACAGTCGGGGACAGATACGCAGTATTTT | CASSYGQSGTDTQYF | . | many | TRBJ2-3 | 15 | TRBV6-2/TRBV6-3
TGCAGCGTCTCCCCGACTAGCGGGAGCTCCTACGAGCAGTACTTC | CSVSPTSGSSYEQYF | TRBD2 | few | TRBJ2-7 | 15 | TRBV29-1
TGTGCCAGCAGCCCGGAGAACTCCTACGAGCAGTACTTC | CASSPENSYEQYF | . | many | TRBJ2-7 | 13 | TRBV28
TGTGCCAGCAGCTCGACCGATCTGGGAGACTCAGATACGCAGTATTTT | CASSSTDLGDSDTQYF | . | . | TRBJ2-3 | 16 | TRBV11-3
TGTGCCAGCAGCGTTAGCGGAGTGGCAGATACGCAGTATTTT | CASSVSGVADTQYF | . | . | TRBJ2-3 | 14 | TRBV9
TGTGCCAGCAGCTTAGGGACTCCGAGAGGCCGGGAGCTGCTTTTT | CASSLGTPRGRELLF | . | few | TRBJ2-2 | 15 | TRBV7-6
TGCAGTGCTAGAGCGAAAGGACTAGTCTACAATGAGCAGTTCTTC | CSARAKGLVYNEQFF | TRBD2 | . | TRBJ2-1 | 15 | TRBV20-1
TGCGCCAGCGGCCACAACCCCTCCGGGTTGCGAGGCTACACCTTC | CASGHNPSGLRGYTF | . | . | TRBJ1-2 | 15 | TRBV4-3
TGTGCCAGCAGCTTAGGAGGGGGGGCATCCCTCACTAACAATGAGCAGTTCTTC | CASSLGGGASLTNNEQFF | . | many | TRBJ2-1 | 18 | TRBV7-2
TGTGCCACCAGTGAGGGGACAGGTGGAAACATTCAGTACTTC | CATSEGTGGNIQYF | TRBD1 | many | TRBJ2-4 | 14 | TRBV24-1
TGTGCCAGCAGTGTAGGGGTACACGGGGAGCTGTTTTTT | CASSVGVHGELFF | . | . | TRBJ2-2 | 13 | TRBV2
TGCAGCGTTGAAGGTTTGGGGAGGGCCACTGAAGCTTTCTTT | CSVEGLGRATEAFF | . | many | TRBJ1-1 | 14 | TRBV29-1
TGTGCCAGCAGCCCCTTTGAGGGAATGAACACTGAAGCTTTCTTT | CASSPFEGMNTEAFF | . | . | TRBJ1-1 | 15 | TRBV13
TGTGCCAGCAGCCCGGGACAGGGAAGCTCTGGAAACACCATATATTTT | CASSPGQGSSGNTIYF | TRBD1 | few | TRBJ1-3 | 16 | TRBV11-2
TGTGCCAGCAGTGAGTTCACGGGGGGATCAAATCAGCCCCAGCATTTT | CASSEFTGGSNQPQHF | . | few | TRBJ1-5 | 16 | TRBV2
TGTGCCAGCAGCAGGCCTAATACCGGGGAGACCCAGTACTTC | CASSRPNTGETQYF | . | few | TRBJ2-5 | 14 | TRBV21-1
TGTGCCAGCAGCTTAATGTTCCCAGCCGACACCGGGGAGCTGTTTTTT | CASSLMFPADTGELFF | . | few | TRBJ2-2 | 16 | TRBV11-3
TGTGCCAGCAGCTTAGCGCGTGGGGGCGGCGACACTGAAGCTTTCTTT | CASSLARGGGDTEAFF | . | many | TRBJ1-1 | 16 | TRBV7-9
TGTGCCAGCAGCCCTATATGGAGCGGTGATCAAGAGACCCAGTACTTC | CASSPIWSGDQETQYF | . | few | TRBJ2-5 | 16 | TRBV3-1
TGTGCCAGCAGTTGGCAGGGGGGCGAGCAGTACTTC | CASSWQGGEQYF | . | many | TRBJ2-7 | 12 | TRBV27
TGTGCCAGCAGTGAAAACAGTGACGAAGCTTTCTTT | CASSENSDEAFF | . | few | TRBJ1-1 | 12 | TRBV6-1
TGCAGCGTTCGGAGGCAGGCCGGCTATGGCTACACCTTC | CSVRRQAGYGYTF | . | . | TRBJ1-2 | 13 | TRBV29-1
TGTGCCAGCAGCCCCTGGACAGACTTCTACGAGCAGTACTTC | CASSPWTDFYEQYF | . | few | TRBJ2-7 | 14 | TRBV11-2
TGTGCCAGCAGTTTATCCGTAGGGGGCGGGTACGAGCAGTACTTC | CASSLSVGGGYEQYF | TRBD1 | . | TRBJ2-7 | 15 | TRBV28
TGTGCCAGCACTCCGGGGGACAGCTATGGCTACACCTTC | CASTPGDSYGYTF | TRBD1 | few | TRBJ1-2 | 13 | TRBV12-3/TRBV12-4
TGTGCCAGCAGTTACGGGACCCAAGAGACCCAGTACTTC | CASSYGTQETQYF | . | few | TRBJ2-5 | 13 | TRBV6-2/TRBV6-3
TGCAGCGTTGTAACTGTGGTGCAGGCAGATACGCAGTATTTT | CSVVTVVQADTQYF | . | many | TRBJ2-3 | 14 | TRBV29-1
TGTGCCAGCAAGCCGGACGCCTACGAGCAGTACTTC | CASKPDAYEQYF | . | few | TRBJ2-7 | 12 | TRBV7-4
TGCAGTGCTAGAGTATCCGGGGCGCCTAGCGGGGACCTTCCACAGGATACGCAGTATTTT | CSARVSGAPSGDLPQDTQYF | TRBD2 | many | TRBJ2-3 | 20 | TRBV20-1
TGTGCCAGCGTAGAAAGGACAGCCTATAGATCTAGCACAGATACGCAGTATTTT | CASVERTAYRSSTDTQYF | . | many | TRBJ2-3 | 18 | TRBV2
TGCAGTGCTAGCGGGGAAAGCTCCTACGAGCAGTACTTC | CSASGESSYEQYF | . | . | TRBJ2-7 | 13 | TRBV20-1
TGTGCCAGCAGTGCAGCAGGGAGACTCACAGATACGCAGTATTTT | CASSAAGRLTDTQYF | . | many | TRBJ2-3 | 15 | TRBV2
TGCAGTGCTAGGCCCTTGGAGGGTGTCCACGAGCAGTACTTC | CSARPLEGVHEQYF | . | . | TRBJ2-7 | 14 | TRBV20-1
TGTGCCAGCAGCCAATCGGGGCGGGACGAGCAGTACTTC | CASSQSGRDEQYF | . | few | TRBJ2-7 | 13 | TRBV21-1
TGCAGTGCCCACTTCCTACTAGCGCCAGAAGGGGTTGGGACAGATACGCAGTATTTT | CSAHFLLAPEGVGTDTQYF | TRBD2 | . | TRBJ2-3 | 19 | TRBV20-1
TGCGCCAGCAGTCAATCACGCCCCCCGGGACAACTCAATCAGCCCCAGCATTTT | CASSQSRPPGQLNQPQHF | . | many | TRBJ1-5 | 18 | TRBV23-1
TGTGCCAGCAGAGGTGCAGGAGTGTCACCCCTCCACTTT | CASRGAGVSPLHF | . | many | TRBJ1-6 | 13 | TRBV6-2/TRBV6-3
TGCGCCAGCAACCCGACAGATTATAGCAATCAGCCCCAGCATTTT | CASNPTDYSNQPQHF | . | many | TRBJ1-5 | 15 | TRBV4-1
TGCAGTGCTGATGGGGGGGACCCCACAGATACGCAGTATTTT | CSADGGDPTDTQYF | TRBD2 | many | TRBJ2-3 | 14 | TRBV20-1
TGCAGCGCCACTCCGACCGGGGTGGTAAATGAGCAGTTCTTC | CSATPTGVVNEQFF | . | . | TRBJ2-1 | 14 | TRBV29-1
TGTGCCAGCAGCCCCGCGGACGGGAACACTGAAGCTTTCTTT | CASSPADGNTEAFF | . | many | TRBJ1-1 | 14 | TRBV7-9
TGTGCCAGCAGCCAGACACCGGGACAGGGAAACACAGATACGCAGTATTTT | CASSQTPGQGNTDTQYF | TRBD1 | few | TRBJ2-3 | 17 | TRBV7-6
TGTGCCAGCAGCCCCGGAGTAGCGGAGTCCTACGAGCAGTACTTC | CASSPGVAESYEQYF | . | few | TRBJ2-7 | 15 | TRBV27